This paragraph reports one T cell receptor (beta chain). Under the authors' procedure: How many nucleated cells were present was estimated from reference gene primer amplification. Assay: immunoSEQ multiplex PCR; the TCRdb copy retains only in-frame clones and omits some. V and J calls and clone size follow that table, whereas D and trimming were derived from the DNA. The sample carries over 45,000 clones, 82% recorded once. Trimming stripped 0 bases from V and 6 bases from J, with 11 bases between. The CDR3 runs 14 residues. CDR1 is SGHRS and CDR2 is YFSETQ in the germline V gene. This entry belongs to a study of blood T cell repertoires in COVID-19. Study summary: Sites across the United States, Italy and Spain contributed samples from acute and convalescent COVID-19.

The sequenced material came from peripheral blood. The sequence came from a middle-aged man with acute or convalescent COVID-19. The chain carries TRBV5-1 and TRBJ2-3; maybe TRBD1 (7 bases). In DNA form, the CDR3 reads TGCGCCAGCAGCTTGGAGGCAGGGGGGGATACGCAGTATTTT. Translating it yields CASSLEAGGDTQYF.